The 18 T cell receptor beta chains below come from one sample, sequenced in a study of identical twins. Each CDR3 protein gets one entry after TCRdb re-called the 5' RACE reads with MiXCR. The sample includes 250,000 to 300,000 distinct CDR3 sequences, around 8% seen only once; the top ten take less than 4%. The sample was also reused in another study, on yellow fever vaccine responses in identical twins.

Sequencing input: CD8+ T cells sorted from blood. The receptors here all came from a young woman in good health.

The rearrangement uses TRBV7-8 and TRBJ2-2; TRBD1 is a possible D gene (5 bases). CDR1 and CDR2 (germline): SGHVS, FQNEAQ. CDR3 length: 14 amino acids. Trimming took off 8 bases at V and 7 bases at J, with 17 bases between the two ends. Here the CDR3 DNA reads TGTGCCAGCGGTCGACAGTCACCGGTCGGGGAGCTGTTTTTT. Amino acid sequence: CASGRQSPVGELFF.

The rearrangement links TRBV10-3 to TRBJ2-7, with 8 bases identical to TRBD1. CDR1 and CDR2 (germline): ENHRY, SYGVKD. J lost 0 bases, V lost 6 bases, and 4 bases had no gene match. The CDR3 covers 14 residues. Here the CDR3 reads CAIRGDRSSYEQYF. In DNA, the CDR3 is TGTGCCATCAGGGGGGACAGGAGCTCCTACGAGCAGTACTTC.

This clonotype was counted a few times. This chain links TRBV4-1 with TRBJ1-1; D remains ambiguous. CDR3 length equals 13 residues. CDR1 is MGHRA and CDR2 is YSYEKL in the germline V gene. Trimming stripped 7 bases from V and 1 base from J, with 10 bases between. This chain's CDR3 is CASTDDGNTEAFF. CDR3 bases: TGCGCCAGCACCGACGACGGGAACACTGAAGCTTTCTTT.

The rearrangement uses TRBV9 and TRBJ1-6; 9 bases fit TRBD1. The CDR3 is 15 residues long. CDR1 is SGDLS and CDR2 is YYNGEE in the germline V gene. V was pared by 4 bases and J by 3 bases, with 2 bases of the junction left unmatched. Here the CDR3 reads CASSLTGGYNSPLHF. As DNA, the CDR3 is TGTGCCAGCAGCTTGACAGGGGGCTATAATTCACCCCTCCACTTT.

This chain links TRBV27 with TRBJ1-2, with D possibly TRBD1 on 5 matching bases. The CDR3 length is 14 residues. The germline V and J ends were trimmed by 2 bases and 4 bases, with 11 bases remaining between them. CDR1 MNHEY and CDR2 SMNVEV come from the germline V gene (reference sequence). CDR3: CASSLRGAPYGYTF. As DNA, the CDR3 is TGTGCCAGCAGTTTAAGGGGAGCCCCCTATGGCTACACCTTC.

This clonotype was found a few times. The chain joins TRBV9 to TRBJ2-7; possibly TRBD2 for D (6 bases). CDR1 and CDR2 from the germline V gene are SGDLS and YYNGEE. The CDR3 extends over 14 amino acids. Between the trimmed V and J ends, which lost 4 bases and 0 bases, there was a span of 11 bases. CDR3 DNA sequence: TGTGCCAGCAGCCCTCACGGGAGCTCCTACGAGCAGTACTTC. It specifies CASSPHGSSYEQYF.

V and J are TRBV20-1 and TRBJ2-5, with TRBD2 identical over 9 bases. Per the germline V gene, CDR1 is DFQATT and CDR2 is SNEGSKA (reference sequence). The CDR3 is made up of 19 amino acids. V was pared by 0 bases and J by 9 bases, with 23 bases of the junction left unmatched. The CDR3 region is CSARDWVTSGHNSGAAQYF. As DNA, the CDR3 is TGCAGTGCTAGAGATTGGGTGACTAGCGGCCATAATTCAGGAGCAGCCCAGTACTTC.

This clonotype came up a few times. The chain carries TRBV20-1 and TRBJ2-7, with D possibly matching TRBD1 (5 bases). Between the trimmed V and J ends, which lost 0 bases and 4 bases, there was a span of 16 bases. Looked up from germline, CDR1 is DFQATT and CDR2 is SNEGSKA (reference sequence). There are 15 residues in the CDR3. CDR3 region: CSARDPTGQAYEQYF. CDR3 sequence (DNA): TGCAGTGCTAGAGATCCCACAGGCCAGGCGTACGAGCAGTACTTC.

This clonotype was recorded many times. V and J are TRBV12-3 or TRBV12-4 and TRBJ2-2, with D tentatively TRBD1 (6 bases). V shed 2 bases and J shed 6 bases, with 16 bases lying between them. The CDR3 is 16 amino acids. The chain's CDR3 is CASSLSLGALSGELFF. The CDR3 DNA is TGTGCCAGCAGTTTAAGTTTGGGGGCACTCTCCGGGGAGCTGTTTTTT.

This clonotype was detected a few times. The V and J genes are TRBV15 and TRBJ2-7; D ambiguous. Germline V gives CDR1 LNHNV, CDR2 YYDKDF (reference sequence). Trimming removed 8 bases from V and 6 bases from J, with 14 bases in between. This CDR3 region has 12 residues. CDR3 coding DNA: TGTGCCACCGCAAGAGGATCGGGCGAGCAGTACTTC. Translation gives CATARGSGEQYF.

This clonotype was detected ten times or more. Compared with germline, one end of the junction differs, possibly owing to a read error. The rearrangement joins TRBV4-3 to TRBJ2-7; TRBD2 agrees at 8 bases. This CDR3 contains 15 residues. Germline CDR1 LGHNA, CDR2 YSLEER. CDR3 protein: CVSSQGSGGPYEQYF. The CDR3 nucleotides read TGCGTCAGCAGCCAAGGTTCGGGAGGGCCCTACGAGCAGTACTTC.

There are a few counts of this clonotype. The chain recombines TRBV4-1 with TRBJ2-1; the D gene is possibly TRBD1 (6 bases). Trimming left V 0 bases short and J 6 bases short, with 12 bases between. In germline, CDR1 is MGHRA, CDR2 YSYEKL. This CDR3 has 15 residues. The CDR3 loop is CASSQEGARANEQFF. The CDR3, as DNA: TGCGCCAGCAGCCAAGAGGGGGCCCGGGCCAATGAGCAGTTCTTC.

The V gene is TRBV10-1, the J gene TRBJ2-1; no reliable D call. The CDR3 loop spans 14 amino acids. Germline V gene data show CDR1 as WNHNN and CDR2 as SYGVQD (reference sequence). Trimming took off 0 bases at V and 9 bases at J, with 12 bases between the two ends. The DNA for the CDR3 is TGCGCCAGCAGTGAGTCTTCCCCCGTGAGTGAGCAGTTCTTC. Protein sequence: CASSESSPVSEQFF.

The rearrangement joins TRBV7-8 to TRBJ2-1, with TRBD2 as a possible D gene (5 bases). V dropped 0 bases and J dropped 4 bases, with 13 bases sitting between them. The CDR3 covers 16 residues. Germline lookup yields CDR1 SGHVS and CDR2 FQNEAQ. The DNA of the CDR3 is TGTGCCAGCAGCTTAGCCCCGGAGGTTATATACAATGAGCAGTTCTTC. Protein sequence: CASSLAPEVIYNEQFF. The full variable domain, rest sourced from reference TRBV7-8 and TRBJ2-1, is GAGVSQSPRYKVAKRGQDVALRCDPISGHVSLFWYQQALGQGPEFLTYFQNEAQLDKSGLPSDRFFAERPEGSVSTLKIQRTQQEDSAVYLCASSLAPEVIYNEQFFGPGTRLTVL.

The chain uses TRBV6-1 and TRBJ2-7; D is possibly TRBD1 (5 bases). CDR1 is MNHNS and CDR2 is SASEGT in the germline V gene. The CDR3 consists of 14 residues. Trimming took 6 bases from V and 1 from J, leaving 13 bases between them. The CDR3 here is CASSRIQDSYEQYF. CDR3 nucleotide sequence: TGTGCCAGCAGCCGTATACAGGATTCCTACGAGCAGTACTTC.

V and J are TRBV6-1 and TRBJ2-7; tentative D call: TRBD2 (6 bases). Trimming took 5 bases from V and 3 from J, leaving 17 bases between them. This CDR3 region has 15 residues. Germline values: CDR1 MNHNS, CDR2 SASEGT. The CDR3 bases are TGTGCCAGCAGTCCTGGGTTAAGGGAGGACTACGAGCAGTACTTC. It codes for CASSPGLREDYEQYF.

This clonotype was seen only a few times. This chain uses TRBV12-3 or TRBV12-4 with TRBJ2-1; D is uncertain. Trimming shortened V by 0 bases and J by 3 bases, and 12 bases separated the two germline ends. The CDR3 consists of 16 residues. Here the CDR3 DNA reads TGTGCCAGCAGTTTAGCCAGTTCGTTTGTCTACAATGAGCAGTTCTTC. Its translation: CASSLASSFVYNEQFF.

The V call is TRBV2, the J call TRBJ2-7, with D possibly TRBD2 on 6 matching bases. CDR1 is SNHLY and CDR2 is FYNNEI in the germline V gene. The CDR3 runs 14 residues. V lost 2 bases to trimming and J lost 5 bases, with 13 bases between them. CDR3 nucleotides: TGTGCCAGCAGTGAAATGGGACTCCCCCACGAGCAGTACTTC. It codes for CASSEMGLPHEQYF.